A selection of T cell receptor beta chains follows, all from one sample in a study of blood T cell repertoires in COVID-19. This table comes from immunoSEQ multiplex PCR, and its TCRdb copy is limited to in-frame clones, with some not included. The sample shows 300,000 to 400,000 clones, 90% of them seen only once. Sequenced input: PBMCs or T cells enriched from blood (not recorded which). These receptors all stem from a woman in her 30s who had been exposed to COVID-19. CDR3s include the opening cysteine and the closing phenylalanine or tryptophan. A D gene is named only where the DNA matches it firmly. The size field is filled for only some rows; it gives once, few, many or a size class.

TRBV10-3	TRBJ2-3	TRBD1	.	CAISERDRGTDTQYF	TGTGCCATCAGTGAGCGGGACAGGGGCACAGATACGCAGTATTTT
TRBV5-1	TRBJ2-7	TRBD1	.	CASSLTLRDRRSYEQYF	TGCGCCAGCAGCCTCACCCTCCGGGACAGGAGATCCTACGAGCAGTACTTC
TRBV9	TRBJ2-7	TRBD2	.	CASSGGLAGPIYEQYF	TGTGCCAGCAGCGGGGGACTAGCGGGGCCTATATACGAGCAGTACTTC
TRBV3-1/TRBV3-2	TRBJ2-5	TRBD2	.	CASSQELAGDLEETQYF	TGTGCCAGCAGCCAAGAACTAGCGGGGGACCTAGAGGAGACCCAGTACTTC
TRBV6-5	TRBJ1-2	.	.	CAGSLNYGYTF	TGTGCCGGCAGCCTTAACTATGGCTACACCTTC
TRBV11-1	TRBJ2-3	TRBD2	.	CASSLRPTSTDTQYF	TGTGCCAGCAGCTTAAGGCCGACTAGCACCGATACGCAGTATTTT
TRBV18	TRBJ2-5	.	.	CASSEGHLGGRETQYF	TGTGCCAGCTCAGAGGGACACCTAGGAGGTAGAGAGACCCAGTACTTC
TRBV27	TRBJ2-1	.	.	CASSQYGLGQFF	TGTGCCAGCAGTCAATATGGCCTAGGGCAGTTCTTC
TRBV5-8	TRBJ1-6	TRBD1	.	CASSPTGVNSPLHF	TGTGCCAGCAGCCCCACAGGGGTGAATTCACCCCTCCACTTT
TRBV2	TRBJ1-4	.	.	CAKRFATNEKLFF	TGTGCTAAGAGATTTGCAACTAATGAAAAACTGTTTTTT
TRBV7-6	TRBJ2-7	TRBD1	.	CASSLAQGYSYEQYF	TGTGCCAGCAGCTTAGCACAGGGGTACTCCTACGAGCAGTACTTC
TRBV18	TRBJ2-1	TRBD2	.	CASSPRTRVGDEQFF	TGTGCCAGCTCACCACGGACTAGAGTCGGCGATGAGCAGTTCTTC
TRBV6-5	TRBJ2-6	.	.	CATSRVRSGANVLTF	TGTGCCACCTCCAGGGTCCGCTCTGGGGCCAACGTCCTGACTTTC
TRBV4-1	TRBJ1-4	.	.	CASSRISRDREKLFF	TGCGCCAGCAGTAGAATATCCAGGGATCGGGAAAAACTGTTTTTT
TRBV5-1	TRBJ1-2	.	.	CASSLAGRGSDGYTF	TGCGCCAGCAGCTTGGCTGGTAGGGGGTCGGATGGCTACACCTTC
TRBV19	TRBJ1-5	TRBD1	.	CASSTRTGAVGQPQHF	TGTGCCAGTAGTACCCGGACAGGGGCGGTGGGGCAGCCCCAGCATTTT
TRBV5-6	TRBJ1-2	TRBD1	.	CASSLLQGFRGYTF	TGTGCCAGCAGCTTGTTACAGGGGTTTAGGGGCTACACCTTC
TRBV4-1	TRBJ1-1	TRBD1	.	CASSQDHDRVLPEAFF	TGCGCCAGCAGCCAAGATCACGACAGGGTTTTACCTGAAGCTTTCTTT
TRBV6-5	TRBJ1-6	.	once	CASSYKGGNNSPLHF	TGTGCCAGCAGTTACAAGGGCGGGAATAATTCACCCCTCCACTTT
TRBV13	TRBJ1-2	.	.	CASSQDSYGYTF	TGTGCCAGCAGCCAGGACAGCTATGGCTACACCTTC
TRBV19	TRBJ1-6	.	.	CASSTIQERRSPLHF	TGTGCCAGTAGTACCATACAGGAGAGAAGGTCACCCCTCCACTTT
TRBV7-3	TRBJ2-3	.	.	CASSWGRAGRRGTDTQYF	TGTGCCAGCAGCTGGGGAAGGGCAGGCAGGAGGGGCACAGATACGCAGTATTTT
TRBV3-1/TRBV3-2	TRBJ1-3	.	once	CASSQEFGGTNRGNTIYF	TGTGCCAGCAGCCAAGAGTTCGGGGGGACAAACCGCGGAAACACCATATATTTT
TRBV7-2	TRBJ1-2	TRBD1	.	CASSRQGDSNYGYTF	TGTGCCAGCAGCAGACAGGGCGACTCCAACTATGGCTACACCTTC